Listed below are T cell receptor beta chains from one sample, sequenced in a study of T cells in localized non-small cell lung cancer. Measured with immunoSEQ multiplex PCR; TCRdb has only the in-frame clones, and not every one. The sample shows 86,000 or so clones, roughly four fifths of them seen only once. Sequenced material: peripheral blood, taken before any cancer treatment. Receptor source: a man aged 35 to 69 with stage I lung adenocarcinoma. Both conserved end residues are part of each CDR3. The D gene is left open where the match is weak. Not all rows give a size; the values are once, few, many and, for expanded clones, a class.

j_call clone_size d_call v_call cdr3_aa cdr3_nt
TRBJ2-3 - TRBD2 TRBV5-6 CASSFPQRGGNTQYF TGTGCCAGCAGCTTCCCCCAGCGGGGGGGAAATACGCAGTATTTT
TRBJ1-1 - TRBD1 TRBV6-5 CASSSRTGRIGEAFF TGTGCCAGCAGTTCGCGGACAGGGAGGATAGGCGAAGCTTTCTTT
TRBJ2-7 - - TRBV4-3 CASRIDRTLGEQYF TGCGCCAGCAGGATTGACAGGACCTTAGGAGAGCAGTACTTC
TRBJ2-7 medium-sized - TRBV7-9 CASSLDRWDVYEQYF TGTGCCAGCAGCTTAGACCGGTGGGACGTCTACGAGCAGTACTTC
TRBJ2-2 - - TRBV6-1 CASMGIQLNTGELFF TGTGCCAGCATGGGTATCCAGCTGAACACCGGGGAGCTGTTTTTT
TRBJ1-4 - - TRBV19 CASNRRRGNEKLFF TGTGCCAGTAATCGAAGGAGGGGGAATGAAAAACTGTTTTTT
TRBJ2-6 - - TRBV2 CASSERGGQRLSGANVLTF TGTGCCAGCAGTGAAAGAGGAGGACAGCGTCTCTCTGGGGCCAACGTCCTGACTTTC
TRBJ1-1 - - TRBV1 CTSSQDAGGRLGEAFF TGCACCAGCAGCCAAGATGCGGGGGGCCGTCTTGGTGAAGCTTTCTTT
TRBJ1-6 medium-sized - TRBV18 CASSPSNNNSPLHF TGTGCCAGCTCACCATCGAACAATAATTCACCCCTCCACTTT
TRBJ2-7 - TRBD1 TRBV9 CASSVEGQGFYEQYF TGTGCCAGCAGCGTAGAGGGACAGGGATTCTACGAGCAGTACTTC
TRBJ2-1 - - TRBV10-1 CASSESARNEQFF TGCGCCAGCAGTGAGTCCGCTAGAAATGAGCAGTTCTTC
TRBJ1-2 - - TRBV6-5 CASSYDRQNYGYTF TGTGCCAGCAGTTATGACAGACAAAACTATGGCTACACCTTC
TRBJ1-4 - - TRBV9 CASSVGPQGSTNEKLFF TGTGCCAGCAGCGTGGGCCCCCAGGGATCGACTAATGAAAAACTGTTTTTT
TRBJ1-1 - TRBD1 TRBV18 CASSPWTTGGGTEAFF TGTGCCAGCTCACCATGGACGACAGGGGGCGGCACTGAAGCTTTCTTT
TRBJ2-1 - - TRBV9 CASSVAENNEQFF TGTGCCAGCAGCGTAGCCGAAAACAATGAGCAGTTCTTC
TRBJ1-5 once TRBD1 TRBV19 CASSIWTGISNQPQHF TGTGCCAGTAGTATTTGGACAGGGATTTCCAATCAGCCCCAGCATTTT
TRBJ1-1 - - TRBV9 CASSPAVRDTEAFF TGTGCCAGCAGCCCTGCCGTCAGGGACACTGAAGCTTTCTTT
TRBJ1-1 - - TRBV15 CATSRDMGVREFF TGTGCCACCAGCAGAGATATGGGAGTAAGGGAATTCTTT
TRBJ2-3 - - TRBV6-5 CASSYRGSSTDTQYF TGTGCCAGCAGTTACCGAGGCTCTAGCACAGATACGCAGTATTTT
TRBJ1-5 - - TRBV19 CASSILLIRDQPQHF TGTGCCAGTAGTATTCTCTTAATCAGGGATCAGCCCCAGCATTTT
TRBJ2-1 - - TRBV18 CASSPSTGSLGNEQFF TGTGCCAGCTCACCCTCTACCGGGAGCCTAGGGAATGAGCAGTTCTTC
TRBJ2-1 - TRBD2 TRBV4-2 CASSQHLGLIYNEQFF TGTGCCAGCAGCCAACACCTGGGACTAATCTACAATGAGCAGTTCTTC
TRBJ1-6 - - TRBV2 CASTGGWNSPLHF TGTGCCAGCACGGGGGGCTGGAATTCACCCCTCCACTTT
TRBJ2-3 - - TRBV11-2 CASSLGGGGRTDTQYF TGTGCCAGCAGCTTAGGTGGAGGGGGAAGGACAGATACGCAGTATTTT
TRBJ2-1 - TRBD2 TRBV5-1 CASSLNSGSSPAAYNEQFF TGCGCCAGCAGCTTGAATAGCGGGAGCTCCCCCGCTGCCTACAATGAGCAGTTCTTC
TRBJ1-4 - TRBD1 TRBV18 CASSPQGAPNEKLFF TGTGCCAGCTCACCCCAGGGGGCGCCAAATGAAAAACTGTTTTTT